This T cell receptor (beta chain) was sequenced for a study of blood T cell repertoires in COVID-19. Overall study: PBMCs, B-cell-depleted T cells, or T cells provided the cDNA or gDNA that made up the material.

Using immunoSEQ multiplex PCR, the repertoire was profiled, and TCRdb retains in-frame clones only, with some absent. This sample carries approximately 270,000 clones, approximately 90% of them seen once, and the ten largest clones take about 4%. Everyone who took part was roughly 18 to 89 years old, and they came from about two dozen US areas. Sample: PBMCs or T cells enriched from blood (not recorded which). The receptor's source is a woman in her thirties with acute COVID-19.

This CDR3 is CAWSGGRGYEQYF. The CDR3 DNA follows: TGTGCCTGGAGTGGCGGGAGAGGCTACGAGCAGTACTTC. This chain uses TRBV30 with TRBJ2-7, with 7 bases identical to TRBD2. Trimming removed 1 base from V and 3 bases from J; junction bases left unmatched: 3. The CDR3 is 13 residues long. CDR1 is GTSNPN, CDR2 SVGIG, per germline (reference sequence).